A selection of T cell receptor beta chains follows, all from one sample in a study of blood T cell repertoires in COVID-19. The repertoire was sequenced with immunoSEQ multiplex PCR; TCRdb's copy has only in-frame clones and lacks some. The table includes about 98,000 clones, approximately 90% detected once. The specimen was peripheral blood. Receptors were obtained from a man between 65 and 79 years old with acute or convalescent COVID-19. Each CDR3 is given with its conserved first and last residue. The order of the fields is V gene, clone size, J gene, D gene, CDR3 DNA, CDR3 protein. D genes are given only for firm matches. Not every row has a clone size; where given, it reads once, few, many or a size class.

TRBV19	-	TRBJ1-5	-	TGTGCCAGTAAATCGGGGGGCAATCAGCCCCAGCATTTT	CASKSGGNQPQHF
TRBV7-7	few	TRBJ2-3	TRBD2	TGTGCTAGCAGCTTGGGCGGGGGGGCTAAAGATACGCAGTATTTT	CASSLGGGAKDTQYF
TRBV6-2/TRBV6-3	-	TRBJ1-5	-	TGTGCCAGCAGTGTCCCGGGGGGTTGGGGGCAGCCCCAGCATTTT	CASSVPGGWGQPQHF
TRBV10-2	-	TRBJ2-3	-	TGCGCCAGCAGTGAAACAACCGACGCAGGGGCGCAGTCCACAGATACGCAGTATTTT	CASSETTDAGAQSTDTQYF
TRBV10-1	-	TRBJ2-3	TRBD1	TGCGCCAGCAGTAAGTCCGGGACAGGGGGGTCCGGAGATACGCAGTATTTT	CASSKSGTGGSGDTQYF
TRBV10-2	-	TRBJ2-1	-	TGCGCCAGCAAAGGACGGGACTCCTACAATGAGCAGTTCTTC	CASKGRDSYNEQFF
TRBV29-1	-	TRBJ2-6	-	TGCAGCGTTGAAGTTGGAGGCACCCCGTTCCTGGGGGCCAACGTCCTGACTTTC	CSVEVGGTPFLGANVLTF
TRBV9	-	TRBJ2-2	TRBD2	TGTGCCAGCAGCTTAAGCGGGGGAGCAGGCGGGGAGCTGTTTTTT	CASSLSGGAGGELFF
TRBV28	few	TRBJ2-7	-	TGTGCCAGCAGCCCACGACAGGATCCCCCTCCCGAGCAGTACTTC	CASSPRQDPPPEQYF
TRBV28	-	TRBJ2-3	TRBD2	TGTGCCAGCAGTCCCGCCCATCGAAGCGGGGGGAGGACAGATACGCAGTATTTT	CASSPAHRSGGRTDTQYF
TRBV3-1/TRBV3-2	-	TRBJ1-3	-	TGTGCCAGCATCGGGGGTGGAAACACCATATATTTT	CASIGGGNTIYF
TRBV6-1	-	TRBJ2-2	TRBD2	TGTGCCAGCAGTGAATTTGGACTAGCGGGGGGAGATACCGGGGAGCTGTTTTTT	CASSEFGLAGGDTGELFF
TRBV14	-	TRBJ1-2	-	TGTGCCAGCAGCCCCTGGCCGGGGGGGCGCGACGGCTACACCTTC	CASSPWPGGRDGYTF
TRBV7-2	once	TRBJ1-2	TRBD1	TGTGCCAGCAGCCGCCGGGACAGTTTTAACTATGGCTACACCTTC	CASSRRDSFNYGYTF
TRBV28	-	TRBJ1-2	-	TGTGCCAGCAGTTTAGGCGGCAGAAGCTATGGCTACACCTTC	CASSLGGRSYGYTF
TRBV11-2	few	TRBJ2-1	-	TGTGCCAGCAGCTCTCTTCAGTTCCCCAATGAGCAGTTCTTC	CASSSLQFPNEQFF
TRBV9	-	TRBJ1-4	-	TGTGCCAGCAGCGTAGGTCGGGGGTCGATAGGTGAAAAACTGTTTTTT	CASSVGRGSIGEKLFF
TRBV7-2	-	TRBJ2-4	-	TGTGCCAGCAGCTCAAATGGGGGGTCCAAAAACATTCAGTACTTC	CASSSNGGSKNIQYF
TRBV10-3	few	TRBJ2-1	-	TGTGCCATCGGGACTTCCTCGGCTCTTTCCTCCAATGAGCAGTTCTTC	CAIGTSSALSSNEQFF
TRBV2	-	TRBJ1-4	-	TGTGCCAGCAGTCGTGCATTACCGGGTGAAAAACTGTTTTTT	CASSRALPGEKLFF
TRBV7-2	-	TRBJ2-4	TRBD1	TGTGCCAGCAGCCGCCCGGGACAGGGTATTTTACTGTACTTC	CASSRPGQGILLYF
TRBV6-1	-	TRBJ1-5	TRBD1	TGTGCCAGCAGTGGGACAGGGGGAATTAGCAATCAGCCCCAGCATTTT	CASSGTGGISNQPQHF
TRBV15	-	TRBJ2-5	TRBD1	TGTGCCACCAGCAGAGATCTGGACAGGGGGGCCGGAGAGACCCAGTACTTC	CATSRDLDRGAGETQYF
TRBV7-8	once	TRBJ2-7	TRBD1	TGTGCCAGCAGCTTAGAGGGACAGGGATCCTACGAGCAGTACTTC	CASSLEGQGSYEQYF
TRBV3-1/TRBV3-2	-	TRBJ1-4	-	TGTGCCAGCAGCTTTCGACAAGGCTACAATGAAAAACTGTTTTTT	CASSFRQGYNEKLFF
TRBV3-1/TRBV3-2	-	TRBJ1-2	-	TGTGCCAGCAGCCAGAACAGTAACTATGGCTACACCTTC	CASSQNSNYGYTF
TRBV18	-	TRBJ1-2	TRBD1	TGTGCCAGCTCACTACAGGGGGCCCTCGACTATGGCTACACCTTC	CASSLQGALDYGYTF
TRBV7-2	-	TRBJ1-2	-	TGTGCCAGCAGCCAAGACGGAGTCTATGGCTACACCTTC	CASSQDGVYGYTF
TRBV3-1/TRBV3-2	-	TRBJ1-4	TRBD1	TGTGCCAGCAGCCCAGACCGTCACAGGGGATCTGGAAAACTGTTTTTT	CASSPDRHRGSGKLFF
TRBV3-1/TRBV3-2	many	TRBJ1-6	TRBD1	TGTGCCAGCAGCCAGGAGACAGGGGGTAATTCACCCCTCCACTTT	CASSQETGGNSPLHF
TRBV6-5	few	TRBJ1-1	TRBD1	TGTGCCAGCTCCCAGGGGGAGAACACTGAAGCTTTCTTT	CASSQGENTEAFF
TRBV18	-	TRBJ2-4	-	TGTGCCAGCACCCTCGGAGGAGGGAAGAACATTCAGTACTTC	CASTLGGGKNIQYF
TRBV11-1	-	TRBJ1-4	-	TGTGCCAGCAGCCCGCGACAGGCCCGGGGTGAAAAACTGTTTTTT	CASSPRQARGEKLFF
TRBV6-1	-	TRBJ1-5	-	TGTGCCAGCAGTGAAGGGGCAAGGTCTTTT	CASSEGARSF
TRBV12-5	-	TRBJ1-6	TRBD1	TGTGCTAGTGCCAATAAAGGGGGACAGGGGGCTAGTTCACCCCTCCACTTT	CASANKGGQGASSPLHF
TRBV2	-	TRBJ1-4	-	TGTGCCAGCAGTTCCACGGGGGTTTCAGGCGAAAAACTGTTTTTT	CASSSTGVSGEKLFF
TRBV5-6	-	TRBJ1-2	TRBD1	TGTGCCAGCAGCGAAACCGGGACAGGGTCTATCTATAGCTACACCTTC	CASSETGTGSIYSYTF
TRBV2	once	TRBJ1-2	-	TGTGCCAGCAGTGCTTATGGCTACACCTTC	CASSAYGYTF
TRBV5-1	-	TRBJ2-5	TRBD2	TGCGCCAGCAGCCTTAGACTAGCGGGACTACAAGAGACCCAGTACTTC	CASSLRLAGLQETQYF
TRBV6-5	-	TRBJ1-1	TRBD1	TGTGCCAGCAGTCGGGACAGGAACACTGAAGCTTTCTTT	CASSRDRNTEAFF